The 19 T cell receptor beta chains reported below all come from one sample, sequenced in a study of memory CD4+ T cells and cytomegalovirus serostatus. Sequencing used immunoSEQ multiplex PCR; TCRdb keeps in-frame clones, though not all of them. The table lists some 45,000 clones, 70% to 75% of them singletons. Single viable CD3+CD4+CD8-CD45RO+ cells were sorted as the memory CD4+ T cells. Sequencing was performed on memory CD4+ T cells from blood. The receptors were gathered from an adult in good health and CMV-seropositive.

The rearrangement uses TRBV7-3 and TRBJ1-1; D ambiguous. The V gene lost 2 bases and the J gene lost 1 base, with 5 bases spanning the gap. The CDR3 loop spans 13 amino acids. Per the germline V gene, CDR1 is SGHTA and CDR2 is FQGTGA. The DNA for the CDR3 is TGTGCCAGCAGCTTACAGCGGAACACTGAAGCTTTCTTT. Protein sequence: CASSLQRNTEAFF. The full variable domain, completed using reference TRBV7-3 and TRBJ1-1, is GAGVSQTPSNKVTEKGKYVELRCDPISGHTALYWYRQSLGQGPEFLIYFQGTGAADDSGLPNDRFFAVRPEGSVSTLKIQRTERGDSAVYLCASSLQRNTEAFFGQGTRLTVV.

In this sample, this clone turned up once. The V gene is TRBV6-5, the J gene TRBJ2-1, with D possibly being TRBD2 (6 bases). Looked up from germline, CDR1 is MNHEY and CDR2 is SVGAGI. This CDR3 comprises 13 residues. The V gene lost 6 bases and the J gene lost 5 bases, with 11 bases spanning the gap. CDR3 loop: CASRPPGDNEQFF. In DNA, the CDR3 is TGTGCCAGCAGACCTCCGGGGGACAATGAGCAGTTCTTC.

The rearrangement joins TRBV7-9 to TRBJ2-7, with 7 bases aligning to TRBD1. Germline V gives CDR1 SEHNR, CDR2 FQNEAQ (reference sequence). The CDR3 is 14 amino acids. The V and J ends lost 7 bases and 4 bases, in that order; junction bases with no gene match: 10. This CDR3 reads CASTMTTGTYEQYF. The DNA of the CDR3 is TGTGCCAGCACCATGACGACAGGGACGTACGAGCAGTACTTC.

J is TRBJ1-5 and V is TRBV5-1; weak D call: TRBD1 (6 bases). The CDR3 totals 16 residues. V was cut by 0 bases and J by 2 bases, with 12 bases left in between. Germline V gives CDR1 SGHRS, CDR2 YFSETQ. The CDR3 DNA is TGCGCCAGCAGCTTGGAACCAGGGGAAGGCAATCAGCCCCAGCATTTT. It is translated as CASSLEPGEGNQPQHF.

The rearrangement links TRBV7-2 to TRBJ2-3; no definite D call. Germline values: CDR1 SGHTA, CDR2 FQGNSA. The CDR3 runs 14 residues. V gave up 4 bases and J gave up 2 bases, with 10 bases separating them. CDR3 coding DNA: TGTGCCAGCAGCTCCCTTCGGGCCACAGATACGCAGTATTTT. Encoded protein: CASSSLRATDTQYF. The whole variable domain, remainder taken from reference TRBV7-2 and TRBJ2-3, is GAGVSQSPSNKVTEKGKDVELRCDPISGHTALYWYRQSLGQGLEFLIYFQGNSAPDKSGLPSDRFSAERTGGSVSTLTIQRTQQEDSAVYLCASSSLRATDTQYFGPGTRLTVL.

CDR3 loop: CASSQVDRADTQYF. The CDR3 DNA reads as TGCGCCAGCAGCCAGGTAGACAGGGCGGATACGCAGTATTTT. The rearrangement uses TRBV4-3 and TRBJ2-3; TRBD1 agrees at 7 bases. J gave up 6 bases and V 3 bases, and 6 bases lay outside the gene matches. Per germline, CDR1 LGHNA and CDR2 YSLEER. The CDR3 contains 14 residues.

The chain has TRBV2 and TRBJ2-7; TRBD1 agrees at 7 bases. V shed 7 bases, J shed 0 bases, and the junction held 6 bases outside the gene matches. Per germline, CDR1 SNHLY and CDR2 FYNNEI. This CDR3 is 14 amino acids long. The CDR3 bases are TGTGCCAGCATGGGACAGTTGAACTCCTACGAGCAGTACTTC. It encodes CASMGQLNSYEQYF.

The chain employs TRBV11-2 and TRBJ2-5; D might be TRBD2 (8 bases). Germline assignment: CDR1 SGHAT and CDR2 FQNNGV. Trimming stripped 5 bases from V and 4 bases from J, with 23 bases between. The CDR3 is made up of 17 amino acids. The CDR3 DNA sequence: TGTGCCAGCAGCAAGCGATTTAAGGGGGCGGGAGGAGAGACCCAGTACTTC. It specifies CASSKRFKGAGGETQYF.

A few counts support this clone. The rearrangement joins TRBV6-5 to TRBJ2-1; D is possibly TRBD2 (6 bases). The CDR3 has 14 amino acids. Per the germline V gene, CDR1 is MNHEY and CDR2 is SVGAGI. Trimming stripped 0 bases from V and 11 bases from J, with 14 bases between. The CDR3 DNA reads TGTGCCAGCAGTTACTCGAATGGGGCGGGGCAGCAGTTCTTC. It is translated as CASSYSNGAGQQFF.

The chain joins TRBV6-5 to TRBJ1-5; 11 bases fit TRBD1. Germline CDR1 is MNHEY and CDR2 is SVGAGI. The CDR3 extends over 14 amino acids. With 6 bases clipped from V and 6 bases from J, the junction kept 4 bases outside the gene matches. CDR3 DNA sequence: TGTGCCAGCAGCGGACAGGGGGCGAGTCAGCCCCAGCATTTT. This gives the protein CASSGQGASQPQHF.

The V and J genes are TRBV5-1 and TRBJ1-2; 10 bases align to TRBD1. The CDR3 has 15 residues. V shed 0 bases, J shed 11 bases, and the junction held 10 bases outside the gene matches. In germline, CDR1 is SGHRS, CDR2 YFSETQ. DNA for the CDR3: TGCGCCAGCAGCTTGGAGGGACAGGGGCGGCCCCCATACACCTTC. Translating it yields CASSLEGQGRPPYTF.

This clone turned up a few times. The chain recombines TRBV14 with TRBJ1-4, with a tentative D call TRBD1 (6 bases). The germline CDR1 and CDR2 sequences are SGHDN and FVKESK. Trimming shortened V by 8 bases and J by 4 bases, and 17 bases separated the two germline ends. The CDR3 is made up of 15 amino acids. The CDR3 DNA sequence: TGTGCCAGCTCGCTTGGGGGGCAGGGTAATGAAAAACTGTTTTTT. Amino acid sequence: CASSLGGQGNEKLFF.

This chain uses TRBV19 with TRBJ2-1, with D unresolved. The germline CDR1 and CDR2 sequences are LNHDA and SQIVND (reference sequence). The CDR3 spans 14 residues. Deletions cut 4 bases from V and 1 base from J, with 8 bases between. The DNA of the CDR3 is TGTGCCAGTAGTAACCGGGTTTCCTACAATGAGCAGTTCTTC. Amino acid sequence: CASSNRVSYNEQFF.

This chain links TRBV6-1 with TRBJ1-5; no reliable D call. Germline-derived CDR1 and CDR2 are MNHNS and SASEGT. This CDR3 comprises 14 residues. V was trimmed by 2 bases and J by 1 base, leaving 6 bases between them. The CDR3 region is CASSEMGSNQPQHF. DNA for the CDR3: TGTGCCAGCAGTGAAATGGGCAGCAATCAGCCCCAGCATTTT.

The V gene is TRBV7-2, the J gene TRBJ1-5; TRBD1 matches 9 bases. Trimming took 5 bases from V and 4 from J; bases not matched to a gene: 9. The CDR3 has 16 amino acids. Germline loops: CDR1 SGHTA, CDR2 FQGNSA. The CDR3 DNA follows: TGTGCCAGCAGCCTGAGCCGACAGGGGGGGAATCAGCCCCAGCATTTT. Amino acids: CASSLSRQGGNQPQHF.

V usage is TRBV25-1 and J usage is TRBJ2-1; no definite D call. The CDR3 totals 11 residues. Germline lookup yields CDR1 MGHDK and CDR2 SYGVNS. V lost 6 bases, J lost 8 bases, and 8 bases lay in between. In DNA, the CDR3 is TGTGCCAGCAGCCGAGTAGATGAGCAGTTCTTC. Translated, it gives CASSRVDEQFF.

This chain uses TRBV15 with TRBJ2-3; 7 bases are a match to TRBD2. Germline-derived CDR1 and CDR2 are LNHNV and YYDKDF (reference sequence). The J segment lost 2 bases and the V segment lost 6 bases, leaving 8 bases of the junction unmatched. CDR3 length: 15 amino acids. CDR3 residues: CATSRSSGNTDTQYF. In nucleotides, the CDR3 is TGTGCCACCAGTAGGTCTAGCGGAAACACAGATACGCAGTATTTT. The full variable domain, with the rest looked up from reference TRBV15 and TRBJ2-3, is DAMVIQNPRYQVTQFGKPVTLSCSQTLNHNVMYWYQQKSSQAPKLLFHYYDKDFNNEADTPDNFQSRRPNTSFCFLDIRSPGLGDTAMYLCATSRSSGNTDTQYFGPGTRLTVL.

There are a few counts of this clone. The V gene is TRBV29-1, the J gene TRBJ2-7, with 8 bases identical to TRBD1. Trimming at V came to 6 bases and at J to 5 bases, leaving 6 bases not matched to a gene. The germline V gene encodes CDR1 SQVTM and CDR2 ANQGSEA. The CDR3 spans 12 residues. In DNA form, the CDR3 reads TGCAGCGTGAGGACAGGGAGCCACGAGCAGTACTTC. This encodes CSVRTGSHEQYF.

The chain couples TRBV7-2 to TRBJ1-4, with D possibly being TRBD1 (6 bases). V was trimmed by 2 bases and J by 5 bases, leaving 15 bases between them. This CDR3 region has 16 residues. From germline, CDR1 is SGHTA and CDR2 FQGNSA. CDR3 sequence: CASSLIRGEGNEKLFF. The CDR3 DNA sequence: TGTGCCAGCAGCTTAATAAGGGGGGAAGGGAATGAAAAACTGTTTTTT.